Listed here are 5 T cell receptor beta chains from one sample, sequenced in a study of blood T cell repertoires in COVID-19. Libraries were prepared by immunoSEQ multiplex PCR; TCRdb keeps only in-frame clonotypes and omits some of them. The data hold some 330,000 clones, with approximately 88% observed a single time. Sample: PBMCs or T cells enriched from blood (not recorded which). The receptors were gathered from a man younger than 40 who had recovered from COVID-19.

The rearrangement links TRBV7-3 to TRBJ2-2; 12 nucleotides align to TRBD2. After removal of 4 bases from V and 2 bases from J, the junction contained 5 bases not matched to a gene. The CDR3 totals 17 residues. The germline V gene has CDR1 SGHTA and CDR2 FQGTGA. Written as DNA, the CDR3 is TGTGCCAGCAGCTCGACTAGCGGGGGAACTAACACCGGGGAGCTGTTTTTT. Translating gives CASSSTSGGTNTGELFF.

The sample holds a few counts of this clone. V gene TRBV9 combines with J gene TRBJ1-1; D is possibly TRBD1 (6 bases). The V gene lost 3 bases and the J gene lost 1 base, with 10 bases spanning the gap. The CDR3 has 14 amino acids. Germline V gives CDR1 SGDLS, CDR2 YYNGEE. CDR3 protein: CASSGLGQNTEAFF. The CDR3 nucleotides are TGTGCCAGCAGCGGCTTGGGACAGAACACTGAAGCTTTCTTT.

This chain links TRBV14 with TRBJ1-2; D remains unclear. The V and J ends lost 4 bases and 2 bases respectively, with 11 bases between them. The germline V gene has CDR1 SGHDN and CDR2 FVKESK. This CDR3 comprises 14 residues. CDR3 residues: CASSPLTRNYGYTF. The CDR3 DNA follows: TGTGCCAGCAGCCCTCTCACAAGAAACTATGGCTACACCTTC.

CDR3 loop: CASSFIGGEYGYTF. CDR3 in DNA: TGTGCCAGCAGTTTTATAGGGGGCGAGTATGGCTACACCTTC. The V gene is TRBV27, the J gene TRBJ1-2, with 7 bases fitting TRBD1. From germline, CDR1 is MNHEY and CDR2 SMNVEV (reference sequence). V trimming: 3 bases; J trimming: 5 bases; junction bases outside the gene matches: 6. The CDR3 contains 14 residues.

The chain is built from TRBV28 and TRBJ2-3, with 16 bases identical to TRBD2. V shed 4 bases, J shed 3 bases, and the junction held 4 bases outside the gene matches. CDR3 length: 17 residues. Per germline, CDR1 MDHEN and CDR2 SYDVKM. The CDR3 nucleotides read TGTGCCAGCAGTTCCGGGACTAGCGGGGGGGTTACAGATACGCAGTATTTT. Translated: CASSSGTSGGVTDTQYF.